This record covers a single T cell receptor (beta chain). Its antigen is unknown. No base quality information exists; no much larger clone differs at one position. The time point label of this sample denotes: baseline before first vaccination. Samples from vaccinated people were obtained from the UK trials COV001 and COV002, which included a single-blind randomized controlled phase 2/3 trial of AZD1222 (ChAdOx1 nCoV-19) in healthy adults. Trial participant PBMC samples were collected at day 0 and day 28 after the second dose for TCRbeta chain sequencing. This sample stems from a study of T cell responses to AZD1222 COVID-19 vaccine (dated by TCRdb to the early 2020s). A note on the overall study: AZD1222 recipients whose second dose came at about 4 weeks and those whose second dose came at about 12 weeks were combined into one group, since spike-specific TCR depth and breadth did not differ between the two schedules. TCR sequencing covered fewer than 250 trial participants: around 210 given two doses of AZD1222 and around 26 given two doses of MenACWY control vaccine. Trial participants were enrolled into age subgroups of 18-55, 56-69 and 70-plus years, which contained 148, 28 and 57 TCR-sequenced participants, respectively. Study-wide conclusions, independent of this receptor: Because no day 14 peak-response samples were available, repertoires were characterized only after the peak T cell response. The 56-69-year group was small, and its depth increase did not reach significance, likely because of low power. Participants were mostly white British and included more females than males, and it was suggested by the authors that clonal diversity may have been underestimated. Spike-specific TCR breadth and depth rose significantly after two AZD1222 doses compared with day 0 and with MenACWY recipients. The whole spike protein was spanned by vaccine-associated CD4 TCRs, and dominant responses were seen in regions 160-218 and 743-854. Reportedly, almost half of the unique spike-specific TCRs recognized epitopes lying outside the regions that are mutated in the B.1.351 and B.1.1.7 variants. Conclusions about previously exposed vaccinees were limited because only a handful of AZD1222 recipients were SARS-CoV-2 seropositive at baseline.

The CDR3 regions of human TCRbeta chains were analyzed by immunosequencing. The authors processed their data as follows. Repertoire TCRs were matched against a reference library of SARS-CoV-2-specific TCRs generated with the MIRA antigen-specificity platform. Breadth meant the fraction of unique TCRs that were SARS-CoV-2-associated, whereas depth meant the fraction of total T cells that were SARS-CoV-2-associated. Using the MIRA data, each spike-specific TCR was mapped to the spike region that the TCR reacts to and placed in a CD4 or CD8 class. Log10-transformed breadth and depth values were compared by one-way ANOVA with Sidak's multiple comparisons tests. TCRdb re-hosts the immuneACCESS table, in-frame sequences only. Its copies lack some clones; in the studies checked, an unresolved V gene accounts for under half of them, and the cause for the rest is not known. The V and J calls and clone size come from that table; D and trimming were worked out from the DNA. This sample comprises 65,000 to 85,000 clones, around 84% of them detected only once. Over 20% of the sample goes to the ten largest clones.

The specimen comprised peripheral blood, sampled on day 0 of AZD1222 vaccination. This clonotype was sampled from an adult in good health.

The CDR3 amino acid sequence is: CASRLFKGSGELFF. The nucleotides are TGTGCCAGCAGGCTTTTTAAGGGTTCCGGGGAGCTGTTTTTT. The sequence links TRBV2 to TRBJ2-2; the D gene cannot be named for sure. From the cysteine up to the phenylalanine, the CDR3 has a length of 14 residues. Only the CDR3 DNA stays, 42 bases, in frame from base 1. Cut back by 6 bases and 6 bases, the V and J ends lie 14 bases apart. The germline V gene supplies CDR1 SNHLY and CDR2 FYNNEI. Beyond the CDR3, the reference TRBV2 and TRBJ2-2 genes provide the residues; the full variable domain reads: EPEVTQTPSHQVTQMGQEVILRCVPISNHLYFYWYRQILGQKVEFLVSFYNNEISEKSEIFDDQFSVERPDGSNFTLKIRSTKLEDSAMYFCASRLFKGSGELFFGEGSRLTVL.